What follows are 26 T cell receptor beta chains derived from one specimen sequenced in a study of brain T cells in children with intractable seizures. The repertoire was sequenced with immunoSEQ multiplex PCR; TCRdb's copy has only in-frame clones and lacks some. Among 110,000 or so clones, around 94% were seen once, and the ten largest hold about 3.8%. This material consisted of peripheral blood, taken at surgery. The receptors were sampled from a boy younger than two with hemimegalencephaly and intractable seizures.

The genes are TRBV27 and TRBJ1-5; D possibly corresponds to TRBD1 (6 bases). The CDR3 consists of 15 residues. Germline lookup yields CDR1 MNHEY and CDR2 SMNVEV (reference sequence). Trimming cost V 8 bases and J 1 base, with 15 bases left between them. The chain's CDR3 is CASSTRGLSNQPQHF. DNA for the CDR3: TGTGCCAGCTCAACGAGGGGGTTAAGCAATCAGCCCCAGCATTTT.

This clone was seen a handful of times. The chain links TRBV5-1 to TRBJ1-3; TRBD1 might be the D (6 bases). The CDR3 totals 16 residues. Germline V gives CDR1 SGHRS, CDR2 YFSETQ. Trimming stripped 4 bases from V and 2 bases from J, with 16 bases between. CDR3 loop: CASSPEGGSTGNTIYF. The CDR3 DNA follows: TGCGCCAGCAGCCCCGAGGGGGGTTCCACTGGAAACACCATATATTTT.

V usage is TRBV11-2 and J usage is TRBJ2-7; 9 bases are a match to TRBD1. The junction had 11 bases not matched to a gene; V was cut back by 5 bases and J by 3 bases. The germline V gene has CDR1 SGHAT and CDR2 FQNNGV. The CDR3 extends over 16 amino acids. The CDR3 region has the DNA TGTGCCAGCAGCCCACGGACGGGACAGGGTTTCTACGAGCAGTACTTC. Residues: CASSPRTGQGFYEQYF.

The chain recombines TRBV28 with TRBJ1-2; a weak D match, TRBD1 (6 bases). This CDR3 region has 13 residues. V lost 6 bases and J 5 bases, leaving 13 bases between the germline ends. The germline V gene has CDR1 MDHEN and CDR2 SYDVKM. The CDR3 is CASRMDSDYGYTF. Here the CDR3 DNA reads TGTGCCAGCAGGATGGACAGCGATTATGGCTACACCTTC.

This clone was detected only once. The chain uses TRBV27 and TRBJ2-7; D remains ambiguous. V lost 3 bases, J lost 5 bases, and 20 bases lay in between. This CDR3 region has 16 residues. Germline CDR1 MNHEY, CDR2 SMNVEV (reference sequence). The CDR3 DNA sequence: TGTGCCAGCAGTTTCCTCCGAGCCGAGACCCCCCACGAGCAGTACTTC. Amino acids: CASSFLRAETPHEQYF.

The chain has TRBV27 and TRBJ2-7, with a tentative D call TRBD2 (7 bases). Germline assignment: CDR1 MNHEY and CDR2 SMNVEV (reference sequence). The V gene lost 3 bases and the J gene lost 5 bases, with 14 bases spanning the gap. This CDR3 has 14 residues. CDR3 sequence: CASSFTGGVDEQYF. CDR3 nucleotides: TGTGCCAGCAGTTTTACGGGGGGCGTCGACGAGCAGTACTTC.

This clone was seen a single time. The chain has TRBV29-1 and TRBJ2-5; 8 nucleotides agree with TRBD1. V was clipped by 7 bases and J by 3 bases; unmatched bases: 1. The CDR3 covers 11 residues. Germline loops: CDR1 SQVTM, CDR2 ANQGSEA. The CDR3 sequence: CSGTGKETQYF. CDR3 nucleotide sequence: TGCAGCGGGACAGGGAAAGAGACCCAGTACTTC.

V is TRBV5-1 and J is TRBJ2-7, with a weak D call TRBD2 (5 bases). Trimming pared 0 bases from V and 6 bases from J, leaving 7 bases between. This CDR3 is 12 amino acids long. Germline CDR1 reads SGHRS; CDR2 reads YFSETQ. The CDR3 sequence is CASSLGGSEQYF. The DNA for the CDR3 is TGCGCCAGCAGCTTGGGTGGGAGCGAGCAGTACTTC.

J is TRBJ2-2 and V is TRBV19; tentatively, D is TRBD2 (5 bases). The CDR3 is 15 amino acids. V was shortened by 4 bases and J by 0 bases, with 9 bases between the two germline ends. CDR1 is LNHDA and CDR2 is SQIVND in the germline V gene (reference sequence). CDR3 sequence (DNA): TGTGCCAGTAGTAGGAGGAACGCGAACACCGGGGAGCTGTTTTTT. Protein sequence: CASSRRNANTGELFF.

The chain links TRBV18 to TRBJ1-2; D is perhaps TRBD1 (6 bases). The ends were cut back, 6 bases at V and 6 bases at J, with 17 bases in the middle. The CDR3 consists of 14 residues. The germline gives CDR1 KGHSH, CDR2 LQKENI. Written as DNA, the CDR3 is TGTGCCAGCTCGCCCCTGGGGGGCGCTGATGGCTACACCTTC. Translating gives CASSPLGGADGYTF.

The chain employs TRBV4-1 and TRBJ2-3; TRBD2 agrees at 12 bases. Germline V gives CDR1 MGHRA, CDR2 YSYEKL. Losses at the gene ends were 1 base for V and 6 bases for J; bases not matched to a gene: 2. This CDR3 has 15 residues. Here the CDR3 DNA reads TGCGCCAGCAGCCAAGGACTAGCGGGAGCGGATACGCAGTATTTT. Translated, it gives CASSQGLAGADTQYF.

This clone has just one count. J is TRBJ1-2 and V is TRBV23-1; 8 bases are shared with TRBD1. TRBV23-1 is noted as an ORF with a role that remains uncertain. V dropped 8 bases and J dropped 2; count of bases not matched to a gene: 16. The CDR3 runs to 17 residues. The CDR3 loop reads CASANPLAQGANYGYTF. In DNA, the CDR3 is TGCGCCAGCGCCAACCCCCTTGCGCAGGGGGCCAACTATGGCTACACCTTC.

The gene calls are TRBV7-9 and TRBJ2-5, with a weak D call TRBD2 (6 bases). CDR1 is SEHNR, CDR2 FQNEAQ, per germline (reference sequence). V was pared by 6 bases and J by 5 bases, with 13 bases between. This CDR3 has 13 amino acids. The CDR3 bases are TGTGCCAGCAGTTCAACTAGCCGGGAGACCCAGTACTTC. Residues: CASSSTSRETQYF.

The chain employs TRBV19 and TRBJ2-5; tentatively, D is TRBD1 or TRBD2 (5 bases each). The CDR3 length is 14 residues. Trimming took off 1 base at V and 4 bases at J, with 10 bases between the two ends. CDR1 and CDR2 (germline): LNHDA, SQIVND (reference sequence). The CDR3 bases are TGTGCCAGTAGTATAGGTGAGGGGCCAGAGACCCAGTACTTC. Amino acids: CASSIGEGPETQYF.

The rearrangement links TRBV28 to TRBJ1-1, with D perhaps TRBD1 (6 bases). The germline V gene has CDR1 MDHEN and CDR2 SYDVKM. V lost 10 bases and J 4 bases, leaving 13 bases between the germline ends. The CDR3 sequence is 12 residues long. The CDR3 sequence: CATVQGPTEAFF. The CDR3 nucleotides are TGTGCCACCGTACAGGGTCCCACTGAAGCTTTCTTT.

This CDR3 is CASSEILAGEYF. As DNA, the CDR3 is TGTGCCAGCAGTGAAATACTGGCAGGGGAGTACTTC. V gene TRBV6-1 combines with J gene TRBJ2-4, with TRBD1 as a possible D gene (6 bases). Trimming pared 2 bases from V and 14 bases from J, leaving 13 bases between. CDR1 is MNHNS, CDR2 SASEGT, per germline. The CDR3 has 12 residues.

This sequence joins TRBV28 and TRBJ1-2, with D possibly being TRBD1 (6 bases). This CDR3 region has 13 residues. Germline V CDR1 and CDR2: MDHEN, SYDVKM. Trimming stripped 10 bases from V and 8 bases from J, with 20 bases between. CDR3 nucleotide sequence: TGTGCCACCAGCGTGCCCCAGGGGTGGGGCTACACCTTC. It codes for CATSVPQGWGYTF.

The V call is TRBV6-5, the J call TRBJ1-1; D possibly corresponds to TRBD1 (5 bases). Germline CDR1 and CDR2: MNHEY and SVGAGI. The CDR3 runs 13 residues. Trimming stripped 6 bases from V and 1 base from J, with 9 bases between. The CDR3 loop reads CASSPTENTEAFF. The CDR3 coding sequence is TGTGCCAGCAGCCCGACAGAGAACACTGAAGCTTTCTTT.

This chain joins TRBV9 and TRBJ2-1; weak D call: TRBD2 (6 bases). Trimming took 0 bases from V and 7 from J, leaving 17 bases between them. Looked up from germline, CDR1 is SGDLS and CDR2 is YYNGEE. The CDR3 extends over 16 amino acids. The CDR3 DNA follows: TGTGCCAGCAGCGTAGGGAGCTGGGCAGGGAGGAATGAGCAGTTCTTC. As protein: CASSVGSWAGRNEQFF.

V usage is TRBV7-3 and J usage is TRBJ2-6, with D unclear. Trimming cost V 3 bases and J 0 bases, with 15 bases left between them. The germline CDR1 and CDR2 sequences are SGHTA and FQGTGA. The CDR3 totals 18 residues. CDR3 bases: TGTGCCAGCAGCTTGGTCTCGCAGGCCAGCTCTGGGGCCAACGTCCTGACTTTC. It specifies CASSLVSQASSGANVLTF.

This rearrangement joins TRBV7-9 to TRBJ2-1; the D call may be TRBD1 or TRBD2 (5 bases each). There are 16 residues in the CDR3. Trimming stripped 1 base from V and 0 bases from J, with 10 bases between. CDR1 and CDR2 (germline): SEHNR, FQNEAQ (reference sequence). The DNA of the CDR3 is TGTGCCAGCAGCTTAGACAGGACTTTCTCCTACAATGAGCAGTTCTTC. It encodes CASSLDRTFSYNEQFF. The entire variable domain, with the rest obtained from reference TRBV7-9 and TRBJ2-1, is as follows: DTGVSQNPRHKITKRGQNVTFRCDPISEHNRLYWYRQTLGQGPEFLTYFQNEAQLEKSRLLSDRFSAERPKGSFSTLEIQRTEQGDSAMYLCASSLDRTFSYNEQFFGPGTRLTVL.

The V call is TRBV6-5, the J call TRBJ1-2; D is undetermined. The CDR3 extends over 14 amino acids. Germline assignment: CDR1 MNHEY and CDR2 SVGAGI. The V and J ends lost 6 bases and 4 bases respectively, with 15 bases between them. In DNA, the CDR3 is TGTGCCAGCAGGACGGATCGAGGGAGCTATGGCTACACCTTC. Translation gives CASRTDRGSYGYTF.

The chain uses TRBV24-1 and TRBJ2-1; TRBD1 might be the D (5 bases). The CDR3 contains 13 residues. The germline V gene encodes CDR1 KGHDR and CDR2 SFDVKD. V shed 12 bases and J shed 9 bases, with 20 bases lying between them. CDR3 DNA sequence: TGTGCCCCAGACCCTAGGGGTTCAGGTGAGCAGTTCTTC. It encodes CAPDPRGSGEQFF.

The chain combines TRBV6-2 or TRBV6-3 with TRBJ1-1; D is ambiguous. Germline V gives CDR1 MNHEY, CDR2 SVGEGT. Trimming took 6 bases from V and 4 from J, leaving 12 bases between them. This CDR3 contains 13 residues. Here the CDR3 reads CASSRRVGTEAFF. DNA for the CDR3: TGTGCCAGCAGCCGGCGGGTGGGCACTGAAGCTTTCTTT.

This clone was seen only once. The V call is TRBV28, the J call TRBJ1-1; TRBD1 might be the D (6 bases). Germline V gene sequence: CDR1 MDHEN, CDR2 SYDVKM. The CDR3 runs to 16 residues. Between the trimmed V and J ends, which lost 6 bases and 4 bases, there was a span of 21 bases. The DNA for the CDR3 is TGTGCCAGCAGGAAGAGAGGGGGAATCGTGAGCACTGAAGCTTTCTTT. Protein product: CASRKRGGIVSTEAFF.

The chain combines TRBV6-1 with TRBJ1-3; a weak D match, TRBD1 (5 bases). Germline V CDR1 and CDR2: MNHNS, SASEGT. This CDR3 is built from 15 residues. V was cut by 1 base and J by 3 bases, with 10 bases left in between. In DNA form, the CDR3 reads TGTGCCAGCAGTGAAGTCAGGGCAGGTGGAAACACCATATATTTT. Protein sequence: CASSEVRAGGNTIYF.